This T cell receptor beta chain appears in the sequencing data of a study of cytomegalovirus exposure and HLA in healthy donors. The assay was immunoSEQ multiplex PCR, and TCRdb's table has in-frame clones only and misses some. Here the sample spans 70,000 or so clones, about 95% being singletons. Trimming took off 5 bases at V and 7 bases at J, with 18 bases between the two ends. The CDR3 length is 16 residues. The germline V gene encodes CDR1 SNHLY and CDR2 FYNNEI. Note on this clone: What it recognizes is unknown.

Points from the study as a whole: It was found in a later analysis that first-cohort TCR clusters tended to co-occur in the approximately 120 validation repertoires.

The chain is built from TRBV2 and TRBJ1-6; a weak D match, TRBD1 (5 bases). The sample comprised PBMCs. The origin of this receptor is a woman between 18 and 29 years old in good health and CMV-seropositive. The CDR3 sequence is CASSPSRQPSNSPLHF. The CDR3 region has the DNA TGTGCCAGCAGTCCCAGTAGACAGCCTTCAAATTCACCCCTCCACTTT. Complete variable domain (other parts from reference TRBV2 and TRBJ1-6): EPEVTQTPSHQVTQMGQEVILRCVPISNHLYFYWYRQILGQKVEFLVSFYNNEISEKSEIFDDQFSVERPDGSNFTLKIRSTKLEDSAMYFCASSPSRQPSNSPLHFGNGTRLTVT.